The present TCR beta chain was sequenced within a study of beta chain features in type 1 diabetes. Study background: Over all samples combined, around 110 million sorted cells were examined.

Between the trimmed V and J ends, which lost 6 bases and 3 bases, there was a span of 12 bases. CDR1 SGHAT and CDR2 FQNNGV come from the germline V gene. The CDR3 is 13 residues long. Of the isolated RNA, all was reverse transcribed, and so the sequenced material was expressed TCRB transcripts. The table came from immunoSEQ multiplex PCR; TCRdb's copy has only in-frame clones and leaves some out. The table records hundreds of thousands of clones, approximately 16% of them present only once. Study results and caveats: Whatever favoring of shorter templates PCR might show would apply equally to patients and controls. In every one of the four CD4+ subsets, TCRB CDR3s were moderately but significantly shorter in Type 1 diabetes patients.

One heparinised draw, averaging approximately 120 mL, was taken per donor. In all sorted populations, purity surpassed 95%. As regards this clone: Its antigen is undetermined.

This receptor was obtained from a man aged 18 to 30 with type 1 diabetes. Material for sequencing was naive CD4+ T cells from blood. The V gene is TRBV11-2, the J gene TRBJ2-7; D is unresolved. The CDR3 sequence is CASRRTLNYEQYF. CDR3 DNA: TGTGCCAGCAGAAGAACTCTAAACTACGAGCAGTACTTC.